The 22 T cell receptor beta chains below all came from one sample that was sequenced in a study of neoadjuvant anti-PD-1 for oral cavity cancer. The protocol was immunoSEQ multiplex PCR, while the TCRdb copy is restricted to in-frame clones and leaves out a portion. The table lists about 8,300 clones, around 53% of them singletons. Sample: tumor tissue, taken before nivolumab (anti-PD-1) treatment. Receptors were obtained from a person aged 35 to 85 with oral cavity squamous cell carcinoma.

This rearrangement joins TRBV25-1 to TRBJ1-2; tentatively, D is TRBD1 (5 bases). Trimming left V 4 bases short and J 4 bases short, with 7 bases between. This CDR3 has 12 residues. Looked up from germline, CDR1 is MGHDK and CDR2 is SYGVNS. In DNA, the CDR3 is TGTGCCAGCAGTGGCAGGGTCTATGGCTACACCTTC. Protein sequence: CASSGRVYGYTF.

This clone has a handful of counts. This chain uses TRBV5-1 with TRBJ2-2; D remains unclear. Trimming shortened V by 1 base and J by 6 bases, and 7 bases separated the two germline ends. The CDR3 contains 13 residues. Germline loops: CDR1 SGHRS, CDR2 YFSETQ. In DNA, the CDR3 is TGCGCCAGCAGCTTGTCGCGTTCCGGGGAGCTGTTTTTT. This sequence encodes CASSLSRSGELFF.

The sample holds a few counts of this clone. The junction and the germline gene differ at one end; a read error may be behind it. This chain joins TRBV7-7 and TRBJ2-2; a possible D gene is TRBD2 (5 bases). The CDR3 has 13 residues. Germline V gene data show CDR1 as SSHAT and CDR2 as FNYEAQ (reference sequence). CDR3 DNA sequence: TGTGCTAGCAGCTTAGACGGACTCGGGGAGCTGTTTTTT. Translation: CASSLDGLGELFF.

The CDR3 DNA reads as TGTGCCAGCAGCTTAGCAGGGCAGCCAGGAAACACCATATATTTT. Translation: CASSLAGQPGNTIYF. The J gene is TRBJ1-3, the V gene TRBV7-9; D is unclear. Germline CDR1 reads SEHNR; CDR2 reads FQNEAQ (reference sequence). The germline V and J ends were trimmed by 0 bases and 4 bases, with 10 bases remaining between them. The CDR3 has 15 residues.

The rearrangement joins TRBV9 to TRBJ2-1; D may be TRBD2 (5 bases). Trimming cost V 3 bases and J 4 bases, with 11 bases left between them. Germline V gene lookup returns CDR1 SGDLS and CDR2 YYNGEE. There are 14 residues in the CDR3. The CDR3 reads CASSEGGRYNEQFF. The CDR3 nucleotides read TGTGCCAGCAGCGAAGGAGGCAGATACAATGAGCAGTTCTTC.

This sequence joins TRBV5-1 and TRBJ2-5; D is perhaps TRBD2 (6 bases). V lost 1 base and J 1 base, leaving 14 bases between the germline ends. The CDR3 length is 16 residues. The germline CDR1 and CDR2 sequences are SGHRS and YFSETQ. For the CDR3, the DNA is TGCGCCAGCAGCTTGCATTATGCCGGGGGCCAAGAGACCCAGTACTTC. Its protein product is CASSLHYAGGQETQYF.

The rearrangement joins TRBV28 to TRBJ2-2; weak D call: TRBD1 (5 bases). The CDR3 loop spans 14 amino acids. The V and J ends lost 6 bases and 1 base respectively, with 9 bases between them. CDR1 is MDHEN, CDR2 SYDVKM, per germline. As DNA, the CDR3 is TGTGCCAGCAGGTCAGGGATGAACACCGGGGAGCTGTTTTTT. Protein: CASRSGMNTGELFF. Together with reference TRBV28 and TRBJ2-2, the CDR3 gives the full variable domain: DVKVTQSSRYLVKRTGEKVFLECVQDMDHENMFWYRQDPGLGLRLIYFSYDVKMKEKGDIPEGYSVSREKKERFSLILESASTNQTSMYLCASRSGMNTGELFFGEGSRLTVL.

The genes are TRBV30 and TRBJ2-3; the D gene is possibly TRBD2 (6 bases). Deletions cut 0 bases from V and 5 bases from J, with 21 bases between. The CDR3 has 17 residues. The germline V gene encodes CDR1 GTSNPN and CDR2 SVGIG (reference sequence). The CDR3 sequence is CAWSVNGRAGGGDTQYF. DNA of the CDR3: TGTGCCTGGAGTGTAAACGGGAGAGCTGGGGGTGGAGATACGCAGTATTTT.

Only a few counts were recorded for this clone. The CDR3 loop reads CASSYSTPSSSYGYTF. Written as DNA, the CDR3 is TGTGCCAGCAGTTACTCGACCCCAAGTAGTTCCTATGGCTACACCTTC. This chain joins TRBV6-5 and TRBJ1-2; D not certain. Germline V gene data show CDR1 as MNHEY and CDR2 as SVGAGI. CDR3 length equals 16 residues. V lost 0 bases, J lost 4 bases, and 15 bases lay in between.

The chain employs TRBV19 and TRBJ1-2; D remains ambiguous. This CDR3 contains 11 residues. Trimming left V 2 bases short and J 6 bases short, with 4 bases between. Germline V gene data show CDR1 as LNHDA and CDR2 as SQIVND (reference sequence). CDR3 in amino acids: CASSIMNGYTF. CDR3 sequence (DNA): TGTGCCAGTAGTATAATGAATGGCTACACCTTC.

This clone occurred once. The chain carries TRBV30 and TRBJ2-6; 7 positions agree with TRBD1. The CDR3 consists of 17 residues. Unmatched junction bases numbered 7, after V lost 1 base and J lost 1 base. Germline V gives CDR1 GTSNPN, CDR2 SVGIG (reference sequence). Here the CDR3 DNA reads TGTGCCTGGAGTGGGGGCAGGGGGATATCTGGGGCCAACGTCCTGACTTTC. Its translation is CAWSGGRGISGANVLTF.

By share, this clone counts as large. The CDR3 region is CASSLEQGGQPQHF. The CDR3 DNA is TGCGCCAGCAGCTTGGAGCAGGGTGGTCAGCCCCAGCATTTT. The chain uses TRBV5-1 and TRBJ1-5, with a possible D match to TRBD1 (5 bases). The CDR3 is made up of 14 amino acids. With 0 bases removed from V and 6 bases from J, the gap between germline ends came to 10 bases. Germline V gene sequence: CDR1 SGHRS, CDR2 YFSETQ.

V is TRBV2 and J is TRBJ2-2; 11 bases are shared with TRBD1. There are 15 residues in the CDR3. Germline CDR1 and CDR2: SNHLY and FYNNEI. J gave up 8 bases and V 5 bases, and 7 bases lay outside the gene matches. The CDR3 reads CASSHPGTGGGELFF. Written as DNA, the CDR3 is TGTGCCAGCAGTCACCCGGGGACAGGGGGAGGGGAGCTGTTTTTT.

CDR3 region: CASSWGSGRYNEQFF. CDR3 in DNA: TGCGCCAGCAGCTGGGGGAGCGGACGGTACAATGAGCAGTTCTTC. The V and J genes are TRBV5-1 and TRBJ2-1; either TRBD1 or TRBD2 may supply D (5 bases each). The CDR3 has 15 residues. Per the germline V gene, CDR1 is SGHRS and CDR2 is YFSETQ. Trimming left V 3 bases short and J 4 bases short, with 14 bases between.

For the CDR3, the DNA is TGCGCCAGCAGCCCTGCAGGGGCCCGGGGGACCGGGGAGCTGTTTTTT. Translated: CASSPAGARGTGELFF. This sequence joins TRBV5-1 and TRBJ2-2, with D perhaps given as TRBD1 or TRBD2 (6 bases each). This CDR3 spans 16 amino acids. The germline V and J ends were trimmed by 4 bases and 5 bases, with 18 bases remaining between them. In germline, CDR1 is SGHRS, CDR2 YFSETQ.

The genes are TRBV18 and TRBJ2-7; tentatively, D is TRBD2 (6 bases). The CDR3 loop spans 15 amino acids. Trimming removed 3 bases at V and 2 bases at J, with 14 bases between. Germline CDR1 is KGHSH and CDR2 is LQKENI. In nucleotides, the CDR3 is TGTGCCAGCTCACCCGGCTGGGACTTCACCTACGAGCAGTACTTC. This gives the protein CASSPGWDFTYEQYF. Combining the CDR3 with reference TRBV18 and TRBJ2-7 gives the whole variable domain NAGVMQNPRHLVRRRGQEARLRCSPMKGHSHVYWYRQLPEEGLKFMVYLQKENIIDESGMPKERFSAEFPKEGPSILRIQQVVRGDSAAYFCASSPGWDFTYEQYFGPGTRLTVT.

The genes are TRBV7-6 and TRBJ2-2; 12 bases align to TRBD1. V was pared by 4 bases and J by 4 bases, with 1 base of the junction left unmatched. Germline-derived CDR1 and CDR2 are SGHVS and FNYEAQ. The CDR3 runs 15 residues. CDR3 sequence reads: CASSSGQGATGELFF. CDR3 coding DNA: TGTGCCAGCAGCTCGGGACAGGGGGCCACCGGGGAGCTGTTTTTT.

In DNA, the CDR3 is TGTGCCAGCAGCTTAGGGGACAGGGGGCTAGCGGGAACAGAGACCCAGTACTTC. Translated: CASSLGDRGLAGTETQYF. This chain joins TRBV7-6 and TRBJ2-5; 12 bases line up with TRBD1. The trim removed 1 base at V and 4 bases at J, leaving 10 bases unmatched. CDR1 SGHVS and CDR2 FNYEAQ come from the germline V gene. The CDR3 is 18 amino acids.

The chain carries TRBV6-1 and TRBJ1-2, with TRBD1 matching 7 bases. This CDR3 comprises 13 residues. Germline values: CDR1 MNHNS, CDR2 SASEGT. V lost 5 bases and J lost 6; bases outside the gene matches: 6. As DNA, the CDR3 is TGTGCCAGCAGTCGACAGGGTTTGCATGGCTACACCTTC. Protein: CASSRQGLHGYTF.

The chain is built from TRBV11-3 and TRBJ2-2; 14 bases are shared with TRBD2. This CDR3 region has 16 residues. The junction had 3 bases not matched to a gene; V was cut back by 5 bases and J by 4 bases. Per the germline V gene, CDR1 is SGHNT and CDR2 is YENEEA. Written as DNA, the CDR3 is TGTGCCAGCAGCCAGGGACTAGCGGGAGTCACCGGGGAGCTGTTTTTT. Translated: CASSQGLAGVTGELFF.

J is TRBJ2-1 and V is TRBV28; TRBD2 matches 11 bases. CDR3 length: 17 amino acids. Germline V CDR1 and CDR2: MDHEN, SYDVKM. V trimming: 4 bases; J trimming: 1 base; junction bases outside the gene matches: 6. CDR3 region: CASSSWTSGYSYNEQFF. The CDR3 DNA sequence: TGTGCCAGCAGTTCATGGACTAGCGGGTATTCCTACAATGAGCAGTTCTTC.

This clone qualifies as medium-sized. The chain uses TRBV7-2 and TRBJ2-5; 8 bases agree with TRBD1. Germline V gives CDR1 SGHTA, CDR2 FQGNSA. V lost 5 bases and J lost 9; bases outside the gene matches: 11. The CDR3 length is 14 residues. CDR3 region: CASSVQGAGMAQYF. Here the CDR3 DNA reads TGTGCCAGCAGCGTTCAGGGGGCTGGGATGGCCCAGTACTTC.